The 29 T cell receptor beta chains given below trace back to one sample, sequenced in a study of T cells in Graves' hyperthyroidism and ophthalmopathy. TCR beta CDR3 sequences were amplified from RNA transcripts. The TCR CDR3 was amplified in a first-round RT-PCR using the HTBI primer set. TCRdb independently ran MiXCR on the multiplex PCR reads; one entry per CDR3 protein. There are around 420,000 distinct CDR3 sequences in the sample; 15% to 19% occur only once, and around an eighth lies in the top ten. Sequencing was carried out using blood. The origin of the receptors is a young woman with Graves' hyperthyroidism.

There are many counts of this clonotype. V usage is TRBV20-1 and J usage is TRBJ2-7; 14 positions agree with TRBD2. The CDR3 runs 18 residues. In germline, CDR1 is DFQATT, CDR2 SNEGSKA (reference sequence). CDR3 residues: CSQRAGLAGVRFSYEQYF. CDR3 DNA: TGCAGCCAAAGAGCGGGACTAGCGGGAGTCCGCTTCTCCTACGAGCAGTACTTC.

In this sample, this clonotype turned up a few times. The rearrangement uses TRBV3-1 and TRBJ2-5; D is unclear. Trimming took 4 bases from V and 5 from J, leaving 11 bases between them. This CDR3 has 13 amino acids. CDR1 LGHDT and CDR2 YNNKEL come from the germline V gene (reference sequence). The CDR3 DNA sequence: TGTGCCAGCAGCCCCCGACTGTGGGAGACCCAGTACTTC. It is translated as CASSPRLWETQYF.

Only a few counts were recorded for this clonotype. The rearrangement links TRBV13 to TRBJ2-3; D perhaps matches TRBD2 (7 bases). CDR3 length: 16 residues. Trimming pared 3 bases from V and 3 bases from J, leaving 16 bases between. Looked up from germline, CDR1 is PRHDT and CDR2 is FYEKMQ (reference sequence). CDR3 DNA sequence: TGTGCCAGCAGCTTTATTTTTAGGGGGGGAACAGATACGCAGTATTTT. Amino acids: CASSFIFRGGTDTQYF.

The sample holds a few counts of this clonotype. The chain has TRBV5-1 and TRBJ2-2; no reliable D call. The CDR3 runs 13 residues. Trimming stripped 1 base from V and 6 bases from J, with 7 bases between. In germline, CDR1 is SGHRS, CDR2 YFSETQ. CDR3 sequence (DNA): TGCGCCAGCAGCTTGAGCCCAGCCGGGGAGCTGTTTTTT. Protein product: CASSLSPAGELFF.

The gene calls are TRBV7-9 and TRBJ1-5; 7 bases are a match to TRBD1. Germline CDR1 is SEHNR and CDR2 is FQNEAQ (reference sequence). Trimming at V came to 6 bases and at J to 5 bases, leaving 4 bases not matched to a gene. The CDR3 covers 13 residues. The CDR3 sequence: CASRNTGDQPQHF. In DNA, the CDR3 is TGTGCCAGCAGGAATACAGGGGATCAGCCCCAGCATTTT.

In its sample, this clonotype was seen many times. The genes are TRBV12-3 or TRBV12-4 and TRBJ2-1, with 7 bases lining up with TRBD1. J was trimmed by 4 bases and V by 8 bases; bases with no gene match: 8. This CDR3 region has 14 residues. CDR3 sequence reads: CASAPGQQYNEQFF. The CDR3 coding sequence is TGTGCCAGCGCTCCGGGACAGCAATACAATGAGCAGTTCTTC.

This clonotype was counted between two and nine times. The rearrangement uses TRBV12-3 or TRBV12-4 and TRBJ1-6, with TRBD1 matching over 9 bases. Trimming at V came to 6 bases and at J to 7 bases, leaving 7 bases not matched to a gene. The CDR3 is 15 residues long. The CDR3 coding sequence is TGTGCCAGCAGCTCAGACAGGGGGAGAAATTCACCCCTCCACTTT. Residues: CASSSDRGRNSPLHF.

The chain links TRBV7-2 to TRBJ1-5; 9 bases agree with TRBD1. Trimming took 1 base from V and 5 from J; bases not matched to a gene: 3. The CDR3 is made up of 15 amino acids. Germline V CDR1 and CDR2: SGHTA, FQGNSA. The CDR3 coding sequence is TGTGCCAGCAGCTTAGGTGGGACAGGGTATCAGCCCCAGCATTTT. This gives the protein CASSLGGTGYQPQHF.

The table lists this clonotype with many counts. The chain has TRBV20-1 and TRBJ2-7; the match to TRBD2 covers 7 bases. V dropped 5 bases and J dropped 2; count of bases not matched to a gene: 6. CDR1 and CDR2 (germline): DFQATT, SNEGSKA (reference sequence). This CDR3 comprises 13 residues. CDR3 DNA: TGCAGTGCTGGAGGTGGGAGGGCCTACGAGCAGTACTTC. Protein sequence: CSAGGGRAYEQYF.

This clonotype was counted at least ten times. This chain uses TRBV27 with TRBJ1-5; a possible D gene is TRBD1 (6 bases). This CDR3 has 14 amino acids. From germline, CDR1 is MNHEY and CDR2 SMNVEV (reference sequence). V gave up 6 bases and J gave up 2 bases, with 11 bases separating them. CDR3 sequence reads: CASRQGRRNQPQHF. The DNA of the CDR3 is TGTGCCAGCAGACAGGGAAGGCGCAATCAGCCCCAGCATTTT.

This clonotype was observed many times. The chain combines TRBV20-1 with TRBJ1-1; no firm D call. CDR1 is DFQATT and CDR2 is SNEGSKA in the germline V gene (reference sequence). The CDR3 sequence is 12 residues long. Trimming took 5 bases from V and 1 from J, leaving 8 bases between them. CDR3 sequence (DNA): TGCAGTGCTCCCGCAGAGAACACTGAAGCTTTCTTT. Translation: CSAPAENTEAFF.

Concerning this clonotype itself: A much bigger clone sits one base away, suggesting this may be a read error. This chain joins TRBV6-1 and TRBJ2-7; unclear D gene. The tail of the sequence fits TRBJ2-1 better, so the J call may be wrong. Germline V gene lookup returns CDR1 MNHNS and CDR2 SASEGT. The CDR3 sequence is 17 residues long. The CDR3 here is CASTPLQLTELPYEQFF. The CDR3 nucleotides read TGTGCCAGCACCCCGTTACAGCTTACAGAGCTGCCCTACGAGCAGTTCTTC.

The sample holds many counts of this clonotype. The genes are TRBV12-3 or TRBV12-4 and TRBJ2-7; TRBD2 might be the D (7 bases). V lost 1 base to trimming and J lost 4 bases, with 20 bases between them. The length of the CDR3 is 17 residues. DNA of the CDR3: TGTGCCAGCAGTTTAGGGGGGAGGGGGACACTATTTTACGAGCAGTACTTC. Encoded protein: CASSLGGRGTLFYEQYF.

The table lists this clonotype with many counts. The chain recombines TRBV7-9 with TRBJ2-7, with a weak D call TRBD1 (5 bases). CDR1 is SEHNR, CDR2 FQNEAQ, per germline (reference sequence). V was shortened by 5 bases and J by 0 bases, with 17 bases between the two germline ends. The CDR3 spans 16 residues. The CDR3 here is CASSLHAGLSSYEQYF. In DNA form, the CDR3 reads TGTGCCAGCAGCCTTCATGCAGGGTTAAGCTCCTACGAGCAGTACTTC.

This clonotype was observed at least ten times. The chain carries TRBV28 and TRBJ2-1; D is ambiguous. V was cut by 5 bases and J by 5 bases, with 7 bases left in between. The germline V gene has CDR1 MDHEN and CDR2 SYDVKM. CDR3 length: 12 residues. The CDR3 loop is CASSPEHNEQFF. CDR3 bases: TGTGCCAGCAGTCCCGAGCACAATGAGCAGTTCTTC.

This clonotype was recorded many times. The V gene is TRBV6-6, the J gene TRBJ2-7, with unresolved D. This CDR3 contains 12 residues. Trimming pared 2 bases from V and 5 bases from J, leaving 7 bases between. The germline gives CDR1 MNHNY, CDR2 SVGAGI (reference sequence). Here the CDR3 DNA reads TGTGCCAGCAGTTACGGGGTAGACGAGCAGTACTTC. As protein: CASSYGVDEQYF.

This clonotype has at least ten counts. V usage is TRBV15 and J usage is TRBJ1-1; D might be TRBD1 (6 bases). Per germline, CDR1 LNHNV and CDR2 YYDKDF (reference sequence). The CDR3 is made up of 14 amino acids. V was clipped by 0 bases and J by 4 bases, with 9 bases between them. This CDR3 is CATSREGGGTEAFF. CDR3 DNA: TGTGCCACCAGCAGAGAAGGGGGTGGCACTGAAGCTTTCTTT.

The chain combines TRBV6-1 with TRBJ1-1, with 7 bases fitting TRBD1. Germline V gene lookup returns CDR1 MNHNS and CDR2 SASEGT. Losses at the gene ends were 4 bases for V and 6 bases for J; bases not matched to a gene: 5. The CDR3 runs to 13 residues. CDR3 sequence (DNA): TGTGCCAGCAGTGGGTACAGGGGTGCTGAAGCTTTCTTT. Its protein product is CASSGYRGAEAFF.

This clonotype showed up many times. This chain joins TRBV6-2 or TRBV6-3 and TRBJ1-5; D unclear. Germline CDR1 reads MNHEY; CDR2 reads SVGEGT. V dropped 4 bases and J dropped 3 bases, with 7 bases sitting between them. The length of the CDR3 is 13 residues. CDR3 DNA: TGTGCCAGCAGTTTTGCGATCAATCAGCCCCAGCATTTT. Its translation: CASSFAINQPQHF.

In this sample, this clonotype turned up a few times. In DNA, the CDR3 is TGTGCCAGTAGTATAGGGATGTCTACTGAAGCTTTCTTT. Its protein product is CASSIGMSTEAFF. The chain couples TRBV19 to TRBJ1-1; D unresolved. V lost 1 base, J lost 5 bases, and 8 bases lay in between. CDR1 is LNHDA and CDR2 is SQIVND in the germline V gene (reference sequence). CDR3 size: 13 residues.

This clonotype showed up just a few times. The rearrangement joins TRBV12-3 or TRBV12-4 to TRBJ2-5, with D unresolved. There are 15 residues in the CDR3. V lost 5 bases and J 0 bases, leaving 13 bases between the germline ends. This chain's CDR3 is CASSRLQGNQETQYF. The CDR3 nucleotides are TGTGCCAGCAGTCGCCTACAAGGCAACCAAGAGACCCAGTACTTC.

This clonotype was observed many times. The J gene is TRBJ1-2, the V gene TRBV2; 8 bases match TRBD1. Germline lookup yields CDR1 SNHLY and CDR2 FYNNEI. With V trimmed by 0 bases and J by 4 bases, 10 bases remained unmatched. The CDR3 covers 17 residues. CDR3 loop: CASSEARRTGSSYGYTF. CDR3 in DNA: TGTGCCAGCAGTGAAGCGCGGAGGACAGGGAGTAGCTATGGCTACACCTTC.

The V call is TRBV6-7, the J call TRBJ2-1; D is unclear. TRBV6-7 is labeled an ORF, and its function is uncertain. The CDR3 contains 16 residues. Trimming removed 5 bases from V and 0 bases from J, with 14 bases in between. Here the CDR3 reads CASSRSHPASYNEQFF. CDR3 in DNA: TGTGCCAGCAGTCGATCCCATCCAGCCTCCTACAATGAGCAGTTCTTC.

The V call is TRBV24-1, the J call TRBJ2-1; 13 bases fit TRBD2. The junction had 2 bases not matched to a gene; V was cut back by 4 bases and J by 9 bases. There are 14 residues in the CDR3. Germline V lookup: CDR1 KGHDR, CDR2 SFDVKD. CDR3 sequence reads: CATSEGLAGREQFF. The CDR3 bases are TGTGCCACCAGTGAGGGACTAGCGGGACGTGAGCAGTTCTTC.

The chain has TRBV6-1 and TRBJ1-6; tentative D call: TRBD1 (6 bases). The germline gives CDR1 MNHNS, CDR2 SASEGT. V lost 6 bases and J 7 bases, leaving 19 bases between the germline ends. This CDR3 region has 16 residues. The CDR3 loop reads CASSPDRGGRNSPLHF. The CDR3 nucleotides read TGTGCCAGCAGCCCCGATCGGGGGGGCAGGAATTCACCCCTCCACTTT.

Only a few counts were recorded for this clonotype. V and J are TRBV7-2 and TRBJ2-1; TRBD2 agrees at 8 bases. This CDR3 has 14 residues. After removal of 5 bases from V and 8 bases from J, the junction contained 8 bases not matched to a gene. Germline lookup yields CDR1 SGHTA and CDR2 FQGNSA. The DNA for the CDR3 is TGTGCCAGCAGCCGCGCGGGGGGAATGGATGAGCAGTTCTTC. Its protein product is CASSRAGGMDEQFF.

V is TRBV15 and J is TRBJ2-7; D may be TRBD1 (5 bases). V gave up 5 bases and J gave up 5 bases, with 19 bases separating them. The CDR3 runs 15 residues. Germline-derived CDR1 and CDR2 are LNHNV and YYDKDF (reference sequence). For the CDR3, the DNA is TGTGCCACCAGCCTCAAGGGGCGCCCCCTGGACGAGCAGTACTTC. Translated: CATSLKGRPLDEQYF.

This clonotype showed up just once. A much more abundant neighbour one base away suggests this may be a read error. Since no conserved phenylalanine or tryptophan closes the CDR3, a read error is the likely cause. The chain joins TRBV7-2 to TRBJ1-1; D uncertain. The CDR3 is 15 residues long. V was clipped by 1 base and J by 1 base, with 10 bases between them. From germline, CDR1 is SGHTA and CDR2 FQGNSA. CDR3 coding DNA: TGTGCCAGCAGCTTAGGGGCCGGATGGAACACTGAAGCTTTCCTT. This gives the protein CASSLGAGWNTEAFL.

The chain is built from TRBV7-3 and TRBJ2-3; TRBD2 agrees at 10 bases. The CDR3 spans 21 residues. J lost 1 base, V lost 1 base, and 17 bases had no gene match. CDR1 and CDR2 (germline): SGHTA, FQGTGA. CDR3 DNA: TGTGCCAGCAGCTTAAGGTTGGGTAGCGGGAGGCCCCCGCCGGGCACAGATACGCAGTATTTT. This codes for CASSLRLGSGRPPPGTDTQYF.